The 2 T cell receptor beta chains below were found in one sample sequenced in a study of blood T cell repertoires in COVID-19. Sequencing used immunoSEQ multiplex PCR; TCRdb keeps in-frame clones, though not all of them. The repertoire holds about 200,000 clones, with around 80% as singletons. The sequenced sample consisted of peripheral blood. The receptor source for this set is a woman in her 70s with acute or convalescent COVID-19.

This clone has just one count. Other nucleotide sequences from this sample produce the same CDR3. V usage is TRBV5-1 and J usage is TRBJ2-5, with 9 bases aligning to TRBD2. V shed 0 bases, J shed 5 bases, and the junction held 5 bases outside the gene matches. CDR1 is SGHRS, CDR2 YFSETQ, per germline. CDR3 length: 15 residues. CDR3 nucleotides: TGCGCCAGCAGCTTGGCAGGACTAGCGTCGGAGACCCAGTACTTC. Protein sequence: CASSLAGLASETQYF.

The chain is built from TRBV28 and TRBJ1-6; possible D gene TRBD1, 5 bases. Between the trimmed V and J ends, which lost 5 bases and 7 bases, there was a span of 12 bases. Per the germline V gene, CDR1 is MDHEN and CDR2 is SYDVKM. The CDR3 is 14 residues long. The CDR3 DNA reads TGTGCCAGCAGTCCGGCGGGGGGGAATTCACCCCTCCACTTT. Residues: CASSPAGGNSPLHF.